A single T cell receptor (beta chain) is shown here with its context. CDR3 size: 14 residues. V gave up 0 bases and J gave up 6 bases, with 9 bases separating them. Germline V gives CDR1 SGHRS, CDR2 YFSETQ. These data are taken from a study of blood T cell repertoires in COVID-19. Study summary: Samples representing acute and convalescent COVID-19 were sourced from the United States, Italy and Spain.

Clones were sequenced by immunoSEQ multiplex PCR, and TCRdb holds only the in-frame ones, with some missing. The sample lists about 140,000 clones, 84% seen once, with 5.5% to 7% in the top ten. V is TRBV5-1 and J is TRBJ2-2, with D unclear. The sample consisted of peripheral blood. This clonotype was sampled from a human donor in a cohort sampled during active COVID-19. CDR3 sequence reads: CASSLGPPAGELFF. The CDR3 coding sequence is TGCGCCAGCAGCTTGGGTCCTCCAGCCGGGGAGCTGTTTTTT.